The T cell receptor beta chain under discussion was sequenced for a study of early T cells in non-severe SARS-CoV-2 infection. Looking at the study overall: Bulk RNA from unsorted whole blood was sequenced; chains were unpaired. The study, taken as a whole, reports: VDJdb matching favored anti-spike CD8 responses, missing private and CD4 specificities.

Germline V gene data show CDR1 as LNHNV and CDR2 as YYDKDF (reference sequence). The CDR3 is 19 amino acids. The V gene end was trimmed by 0 bases and the J gene end by 4 bases; junction bases not matched to a gene: 14. Molecules of cDNA were individually given unique molecular identifiers that were attached to them. TCRdb re-analysed the 5' RACE reads in MiXCR, keeping a single row per CDR3 protein. The repertoire has 75,000 to 80,000 distinct CDR3 sequences, approximately 10% of them found once; the top ten carry 12%. As for this clonotype: Its antigen is currently unknown.

The rearrangement links TRBV15 to TRBJ2-2; 7 bases align to TRBD2. The material was whole blood, obtained at baseline. The clonotype comes from an adult who was a healthcare worker with PCR-confirmed SARS-CoV-2 infection or an uninfected control (not recorded which). Here the CDR3 reads CATSRDLLSGRRGTGELFF. In DNA form, the CDR3 reads TGTGCCACCAGCAGAGACCTCTTGTCCGGGAGGAGAGGCACCGGGGAGCTGTTTTTT.